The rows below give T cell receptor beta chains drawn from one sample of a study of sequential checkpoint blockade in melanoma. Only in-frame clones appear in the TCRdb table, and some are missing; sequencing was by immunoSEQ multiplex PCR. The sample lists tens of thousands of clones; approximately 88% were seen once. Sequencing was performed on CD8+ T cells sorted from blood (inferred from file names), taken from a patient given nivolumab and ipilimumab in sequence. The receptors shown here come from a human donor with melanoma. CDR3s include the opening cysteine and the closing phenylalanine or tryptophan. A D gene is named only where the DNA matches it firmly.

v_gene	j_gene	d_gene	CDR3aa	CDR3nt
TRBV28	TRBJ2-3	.	CASSFPEPPGQESTDTQYF	TGTGCCAGCAGTTTTCCGGAACCCCCGGGACAAGAAAGCACAGATACGCAGTATTTT
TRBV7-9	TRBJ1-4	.	CASSLGVGGEKLFF	TGTGCCAGCAGCTTAGGAGTCGGCGGTGAAAAACTGTTTTTT
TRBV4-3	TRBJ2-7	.	CASSQDGGESYEQYF	TGCGCCAGCAGCCAAGACGGAGGGGAATCCTACGAGCAGTACTTC
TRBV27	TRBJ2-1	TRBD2	CASSSGGVYNEQFF	TGTGCCAGCAGTAGCGGGGGCGTCTACAATGAGCAGTTCTTC
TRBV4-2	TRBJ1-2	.	CASRPTRGGGYGYTF	TGTGCCAGCAGGCCCACACGCGGCGGGGGCTATGGCTACACCTTC
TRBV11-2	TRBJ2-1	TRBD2	CASSFTSGAYNEQFF	TGTGCCAGCAGCTTTACTAGCGGGGCGTACAATGAGCAGTTCTTC
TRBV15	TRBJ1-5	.	CATSGVGDQPQHF	TGTGCCACCAGCGGTGTCGGGGATCAGCCCCAGCATTTT
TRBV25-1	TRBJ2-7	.	CASNFGEGREQYF	TGTGCCAGCAATTTTGGCGAGGGTAGAGAGCAGTACTTC
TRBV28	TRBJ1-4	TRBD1	CASSDRQGVNEKLFF	TGTGCCAGCAGTGACAGACAGGGAGTTAATGAAAAACTGTTTTTT
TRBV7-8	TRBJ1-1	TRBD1	CASTGDSTWEAFF	TGTGCCAGCACTGGGGACAGTACTTGGGAAGCTTTCTTT
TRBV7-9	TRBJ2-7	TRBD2	CASSFSAGGPYEQYF	TGTGCCAGCAGCTTTTCAGCGGGAGGTCCCTACGAGCAGTACTTC
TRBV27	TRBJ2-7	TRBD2	CASSLHGRADDYEQYF	TGTGCCAGCAGTTTACACGGGAGGGCCGACGACTACGAGCAGTACTTC
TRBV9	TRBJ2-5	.	CASSVAETQYF	TGTGCCAGCAGCGTAGCGGAGACCCAGTACTTC
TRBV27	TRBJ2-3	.	CASSQEIGGTDTQYF	TGTGCCAGCAGTCAAGAGATAGGAGGCACAGATACGCAGTATTTT
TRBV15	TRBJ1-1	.	CATSIRPGSTEAFF	TGTGCCACCAGCATTAGACCGGGGAGCACTGAAGCTTTCTTT
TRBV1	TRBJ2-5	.	CTSSHREPGQGKETQYF	TGCACCAGCAGCCATAGAGAACCCGGACAGGGAAAAGAGACCCAGTACTTC
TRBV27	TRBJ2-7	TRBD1	CASSRRDRNYEQYF	TGTGCCAGCAGTCGAAGGGACAGAAATTACGAGCAGTACTTC
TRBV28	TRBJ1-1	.	CASRLNEMNTEAFF	TGTGCCAGCAGGCTAAATGAGATGAACACTGAAGCTTTCTTT
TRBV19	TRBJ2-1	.	CASSTEGNEQFF	TGTGCCAGTAGTACGGAGGGCAATGAGCAGTTCTTC
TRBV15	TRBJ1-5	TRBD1	CATSSGTGYQPQHF	TGTGCCACCAGCAGCGGGACAGGCTATCAGCCCCAGCATTTT
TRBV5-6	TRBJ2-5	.	CASSLESQKTQYF	TGTGCCAGCAGCTTGGAGTCCCAGAAGACCCAGTACTTC
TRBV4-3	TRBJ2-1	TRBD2	CASSPSGGGGDEQFF	TGCGCCAGCAGCCCGAGCGGGGGGGGCGGGGATGAGCAGTTCTTC
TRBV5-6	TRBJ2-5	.	CASSLGDIETQYF	TGTGCCAGCAGCTTAGGGGACATAGAGACCCAGTACTTC